The 20 T cell receptor beta chains in this list originate from one sample, sequenced in a study of regulatory T cells in long-lasting Graves disease. The sample's time point: newly diagnosed GD, antithyroid drugs for less than 3 months. The TCR library used RNA extracted from PBMCs. Investigators prepared the TCR beta libraries by applying iRepertoire HTBI primers and Arm-PCR of CDR3 regions. TCRdb re-called the multiplex PCR reads with MiXCR, one entry per CDR3 protein. The repertoire has about 520,000 distinct CDR3 sequences, around 12% of them found once; the top ten carry roughly 8.9%. These data are also associated with another study on T cells in Graves' hyperthyroidism and ophthalmopathy.

The specimen was peripheral blood mononuclear cells (PBMCs), collected at new diagnosis, from a patient treated with antithyroid drugs. The receptor source for this set is a woman in her thirties with Graves disease.

This clonotype was found many times. V usage is TRBV24-1 and J usage is TRBJ2-1; D uncertain. Germline V gives CDR1 KGHDR, CDR2 SFDVKD. Between the trimmed V and J ends, which lost 0 bases and 3 bases, there was a span of 2 bases. The CDR3 runs to 13 residues. CDR3 protein: CATSDLFYNEQFF. CDR3 sequence (DNA): TGTGCCACCAGTGATTTGTTCTACAATGAGCAGTTCTTC.

The chain has TRBV24-1 and TRBJ2-3; 7 nucleotides line up with TRBD1. CDR1 is KGHDR, CDR2 SFDVKD, per germline. The length of the CDR3 is 15 residues. V gave up 4 bases and J gave up 5 bases; unmatched junction bases: 8. The CDR3 spells CATSDPTGSGDTQYF. The CDR3 DNA reads as TGTGCCACCAGTGACCCGACAGGGAGCGGAGATACGCAGTATTTT.

The J gene is TRBJ2-5, the V gene TRBV9; D perhaps matches TRBD2 (6 bases). This CDR3 has 18 amino acids. The ends were cut back, 2 bases at V and 5 bases at J, with 25 bases in the middle. Germline values: CDR1 SGDLS, CDR2 YYNGEE. The CDR3 is CASSVPTSRGKERETQYF. The CDR3 bases are TGTGCCAGCAGCGTTCCCACCAGTCGGGGGAAAGAGAGGGAGACCCAGTACTTC.

This clonotype has at least ten counts. The rearrangement uses TRBV10-3 and TRBJ2-7; D gene unclear. CDR3 length: 14 residues. Deletions cut 5 bases from V and 3 bases from J, with 14 bases between. Germline CDR1 is ENHRY and CDR2 is SYGVKD. For the CDR3, the DNA is TGTGCCATCAGTACGATGGAACAGTACTACGAGCAGTACTTC. Encoded protein: CAISTMEQYYEQYF.

This clonotype showed up many times. This chain joins TRBV6-1 and TRBJ1-1; the match to TRBD1 covers 7 bases. The CDR3 spans 14 residues. Unmatched junction bases numbered 14, after V lost 5 bases and J lost 11 bases. Per germline, CDR1 MNHNS and CDR2 SASEGT. CDR3 sequence: CASSIRDSRGDAFF. CDR3 sequence (DNA): TGTGCCAGCAGTATCCGGGACAGCAGGGGGGACGCTTTCTTT.

This clonotype was found many times. The CDR3 sequence is CASSLGHTGELFF. CDR3 nucleotide sequence: TGTGCCAGCAGCTTGGGGCACACCGGGGAGCTGTTTTTT. The gene calls are TRBV5-5 and TRBJ2-2; D is ambiguous. Looked up from germline, CDR1 is SGHKS and CDR2 is YYEKEE (reference sequence). The CDR3 contains 13 residues. V was cut by 0 bases and J by 3 bases, with 3 bases left in between.

This chain uses TRBV2 with TRBJ1-6; D gene ambiguous. CDR1 SNHLY and CDR2 FYNNEI come from the germline V gene. The CDR3 has 15 amino acids. Between the trimmed V and J ends, which lost 1 base and 6 bases, there was a span of 10 bases. Written as DNA, the CDR3 is TGTGCCAGCAGTGAAGACCGGCTCGGTAATTCACCCCTCCACTTT. It is translated as CASSEDRLGNSPLHF.

This clonotype was seen a few times. The V gene is TRBV6-2 or TRBV6-3, the J gene TRBJ2-7; D possibly corresponds to TRBD2 (5 bases). CDR1 MNHEY and CDR2 SVGEGT come from the germline V gene. Between the trimmed V and J ends, which lost 10 bases and 8 bases, there was a span of 21 bases. The CDR3 runs to 13 residues. The CDR3 bases are TGTGCCACCCGACCCGGACTGAATCGGCAGCAGTACTTC. Its translation: CATRPGLNRQQYF.

The chain couples TRBV14 to TRBJ2-5, with D possibly being TRBD2 (6 bases). The germline V gene has CDR1 SGHDN and CDR2 FVKESK. CDR3 size: 18 residues. Trimming pared 5 bases from V and 3 bases from J, leaving 25 bases between. CDR3 sequence: CASSYTWNREIPKETQYF. CDR3 sequence (DNA): TGTGCCAGCAGCTACACTTGGAACCGGGAGATTCCAAAAGAGACCCAGTACTTC.

This clonotype has a count of ten or more. The chain employs TRBV7-9 and TRBJ2-2; D remains unclear. V was clipped by 1 base and J by 2 bases, with 11 bases between them. Germline-derived CDR1 and CDR2 are SEHNR and FQNEAQ (reference sequence). The CDR3 covers 16 residues. This chain's CDR3 is CASSLGRTINTGELFF. The CDR3 DNA reads TGTGCCAGCAGCTTAGGCCGCACCATTAACACCGGGGAGCTGTTTTTT. The full variable domain, its missing parts supplied by reference TRBV7-9 and TRBJ2-2, is DTGVSQNPRHKITKRGQNVTFRCDPISEHNRLYWYRQTLGQGPEFLTYFQNEAQLEKSRLLSDRFSAERPKGSFSTLEIQRTEQGDSAMYLCASSLGRTINTGELFFGEGSRLTVL.

The chain couples TRBV28 to TRBJ1-2; possibly TRBD1 for D (6 bases). The V gene's germline CDR1 is MDHEN and CDR2 SYDVKM. Trimming took 2 bases from V and 5 from J, leaving 12 bases between them. This CDR3 has 14 amino acids. The CDR3 DNA reads as TGTGCCAGCAGTTTACAGGGACAATTATATGGCTACACCTTC. It specifies CASSLQGQLYGYTF.

This clonotype occurred a few times. V gene TRBV11-2 combines with J gene TRBJ2-1; the match to TRBD2 covers 10 bases. The CDR3 consists of 16 residues. The germline V gene encodes CDR1 SGHAT and CDR2 FQNNGV. Trimming took 4 bases from V and 8 from J; bases not matched to a gene: 11. The CDR3 sequence is CASSSLSGRGPHEQFF. DNA for the CDR3: TGTGCCAGCAGCTCGCTCAGCGGGAGGGGCCCCCATGAGCAGTTCTTC. The entire variable domain, with the rest obtained from reference TRBV11-2 and TRBJ2-1, is as follows: EAGVAQSPRYKIIEKRQSVAFWCNPISGHATLYWYQQILGQGPKLLIQFQNNGVVDDSQLPKDRFSAERLKGVDSTLKIQPAKLEDSAVYLCASSSLSGRGPHEQFFGPGTRLTVL.

The table lists this clonotype with a few counts. The chain recombines TRBV10-3 with TRBJ2-7; D gene uncertain. V was trimmed by 4 bases and J by 5 bases, leaving 9 bases between them. The CDR3 totals 12 residues. Germline CDR1 is ENHRY and CDR2 is SYGVKD. In DNA form, the CDR3 reads TGTGCCATCAGTGTTCTGTCAGACGAGCAGTACTTC. This translates into CAISVLSDEQYF.

At least ten counts were recorded for this clonotype. V gene TRBV11-3 combines with J gene TRBJ2-1, with TRBD1 matching over 10 bases. The CDR3 has 18 amino acids. The J segment lost 6 bases and the V segment lost 5 bases, leaving 16 bases of the junction unmatched. CDR1 and CDR2 from the germline V gene are SGHNT and YENEEA. The CDR3 DNA sequence: TGTGCCAGCAGCGATCCCTCACCAGGACAGGGGGGTGGCAATGAGCAGTTCTTC. This gives the protein CASSDPSPGQGGGNEQFF. The full variable domain, in which reference TRBV11-3 and TRBJ2-1 provide the parts outside the CDR3, is EAGVVQSPRYKIIEKKQPVAFWCNPISGHNTLYWYLQNLGQGPELLIRYENEEAVDDSQLPKDRFSAERLKGVDSTLKIQPAELGDSAVYLCASSDPSPGQGGGNEQFFGPGTRLTVL.

The table lists this clonotype with many counts. The chain uses TRBV30 and TRBJ1-4, with TRBD1 matching 8 bases. CDR3 length equals 14 residues. Germline-derived CDR1 and CDR2 are GTSNPN and SVGIG (reference sequence). The V gene end was trimmed by 1 base and the J gene end by 13 bases; junction bases not matched to a gene: 11. Here the CDR3 DNA reads TGTGCCTGGAGTGGAGGACAGGGTCCCCCGCGACTGTTTTTT. The encoded protein is CAWSGGQGPPRLFF.

This clonotype was seen ten or more times. V usage is TRBV11-2 and J usage is TRBJ2-4; D gene unclear. CDR1 is SGHAT, CDR2 FQNNGV, per germline. V gave up 0 bases and J gave up 0 bases, with 6 bases separating them. CDR3 length equals 15 residues. DNA of the CDR3: TGTGCCAGCAGCTTAGAGGGTCTAGCCAAAAACATTCAGTACTTC. As protein: CASSLEGLAKNIQYF.

Details on this clonotype: A read error likely explains this, since a far larger clone differs by one base. The chain carries TRBV10-3 and TRBJ2-7; weak D call: TRBD1 (6 bases). The CDR3 extends over 13 amino acids. The germline CDR1 and CDR2 sequences are ENHRY and SYGVKD. V was trimmed by 11 bases and J by 3 bases, leaving 17 bases between them. The CDR3 is CACSHRDGYEQYF. Here the CDR3 DNA reads TGTGCCTGCAGTCACAGGGACGGCTACGAGCAGTACTTC.

This clonotype was counted at least ten times. The V gene is TRBV20-1, the J gene TRBJ2-5, with D perhaps assigned TRBD1 or TRBD2 (5 bases each). The V gene lost 1 base and the J gene lost 7 bases, with 10 bases spanning the gap. The CDR3 sequence is 12 residues long. Germline CDR1 reads DFQATT; CDR2 reads SNEGSKA (reference sequence). CDR3: CSARAGGLTQYF. The CDR3 bases are TGCAGTGCTAGAGCTGGGGGATTGACCCAGTACTTC.

The rearrangement joins TRBV29-1 to TRBJ2-3; 9 bases line up with TRBD2. V lost 4 bases, J lost 2 bases, and 10 bases stayed unmatched. Germline CDR1 SQVTM, CDR2 ANQGSEA. The CDR3 loop spans 16 amino acids. CDR3 DNA sequence: TGCAGCGTTGGCCGAGCCGGGACTAGCCCCACAGATACGCAGTATTTT. Translation: CSVGRAGTSPTDTQYF.

This clonotype occurred many times. CDR3 DNA: TGTGCCAGCAGCCCGGGACGGTTGGATTCACCCCTCCACTTT. Encoded protein: CASSPGRLDSPLHF. The chain is built from TRBV7-9 and TRBJ1-6; maybe TRBD1 (5 bases). CDR1 and CDR2 from the germline V gene are SEHNR and FQNEAQ (reference sequence). The V end lost 5 bases, the J end lost 8 bases, and 13 bases lay between the germline ends. This CDR3 comprises 14 residues.